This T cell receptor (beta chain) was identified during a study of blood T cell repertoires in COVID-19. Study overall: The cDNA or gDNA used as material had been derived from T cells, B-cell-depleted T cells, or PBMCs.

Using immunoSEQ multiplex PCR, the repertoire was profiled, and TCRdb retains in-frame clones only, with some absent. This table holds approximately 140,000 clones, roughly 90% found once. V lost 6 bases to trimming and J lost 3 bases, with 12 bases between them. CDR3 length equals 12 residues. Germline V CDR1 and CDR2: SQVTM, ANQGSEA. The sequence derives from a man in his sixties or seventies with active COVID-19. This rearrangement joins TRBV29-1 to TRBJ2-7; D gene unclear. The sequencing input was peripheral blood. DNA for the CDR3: TGCAGCGTGAGGATGAGGATCTACGAGCAGTACTTC. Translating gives CSVRMRIYEQYF.